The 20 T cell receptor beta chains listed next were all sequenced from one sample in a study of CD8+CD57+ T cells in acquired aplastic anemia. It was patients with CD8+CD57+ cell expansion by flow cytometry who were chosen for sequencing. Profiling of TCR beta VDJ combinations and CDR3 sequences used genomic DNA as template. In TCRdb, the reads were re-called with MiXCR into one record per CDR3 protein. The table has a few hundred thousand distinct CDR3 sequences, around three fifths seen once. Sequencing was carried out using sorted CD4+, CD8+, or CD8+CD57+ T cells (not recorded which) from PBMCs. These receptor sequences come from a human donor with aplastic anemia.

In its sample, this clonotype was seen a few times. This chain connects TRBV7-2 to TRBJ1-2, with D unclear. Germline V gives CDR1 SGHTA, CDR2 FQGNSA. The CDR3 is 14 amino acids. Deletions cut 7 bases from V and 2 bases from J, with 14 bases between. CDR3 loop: CASNLRRANYGYTF. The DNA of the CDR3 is TGTGCCAGCAACCTAAGACGGGCCAACTATGGCTACACCTTC.

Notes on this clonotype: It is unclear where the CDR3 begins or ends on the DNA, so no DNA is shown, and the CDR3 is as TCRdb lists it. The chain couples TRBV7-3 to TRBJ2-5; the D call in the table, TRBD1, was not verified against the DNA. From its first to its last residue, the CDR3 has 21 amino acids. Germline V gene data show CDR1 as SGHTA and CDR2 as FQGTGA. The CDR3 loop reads CASSLSLGGEKLFFGSGTQYF.

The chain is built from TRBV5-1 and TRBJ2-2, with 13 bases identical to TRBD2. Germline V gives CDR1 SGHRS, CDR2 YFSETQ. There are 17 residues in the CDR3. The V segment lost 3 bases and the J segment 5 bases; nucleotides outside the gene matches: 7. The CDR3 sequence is CASSYGLAGVETGELFF. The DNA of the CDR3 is TGCGCCAGCAGCTACGGACTAGCGGGAGTGGAAACCGGGGAGCTGTTTTTT.

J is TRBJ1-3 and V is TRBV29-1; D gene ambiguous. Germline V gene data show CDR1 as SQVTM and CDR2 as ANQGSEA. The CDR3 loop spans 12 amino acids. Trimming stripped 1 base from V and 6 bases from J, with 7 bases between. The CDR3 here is CSVEGLANTIYF. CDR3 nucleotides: TGCAGCGTTGAAGGGCTAGCAAACACCATATATTTT. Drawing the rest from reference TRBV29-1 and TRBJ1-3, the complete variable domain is SAVISQKPSRDICQRGTSLTIQCQVDSQVTMMFWYRQQPGQSLTLIATANQGSEATYESGFVIDKFPISRPNLTFSTLTVSNMSPEDSSIYLCSVEGLANTIYFGEGSWLTVV.

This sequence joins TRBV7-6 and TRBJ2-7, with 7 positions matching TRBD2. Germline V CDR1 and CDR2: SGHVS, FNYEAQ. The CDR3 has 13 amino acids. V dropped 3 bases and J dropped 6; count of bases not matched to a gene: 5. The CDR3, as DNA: TGTGCCAGCAGCTTTAACTCGGGGGGCGAGCAGTACTTC. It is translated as CASSFNSGGEQYF. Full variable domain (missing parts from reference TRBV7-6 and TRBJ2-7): GAGVSQSPRYKVTKRGQDVALRCDPISGHVSLYWYRQALGQGPEFLTYFNYEAQQDKSGLPNDRFSAERPEGSISTLTIQRTEQRDSAMYRCASSFNSGGEQYFGPGTRLTVT.

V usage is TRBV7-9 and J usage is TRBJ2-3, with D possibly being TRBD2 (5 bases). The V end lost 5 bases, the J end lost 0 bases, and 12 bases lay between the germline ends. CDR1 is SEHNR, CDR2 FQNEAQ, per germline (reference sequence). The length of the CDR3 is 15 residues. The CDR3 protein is CASSPLGASTDTQYF. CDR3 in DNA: TGTGCCAGCAGCCCCCTGGGAGCTAGCACAGATACGCAGTATTTT.

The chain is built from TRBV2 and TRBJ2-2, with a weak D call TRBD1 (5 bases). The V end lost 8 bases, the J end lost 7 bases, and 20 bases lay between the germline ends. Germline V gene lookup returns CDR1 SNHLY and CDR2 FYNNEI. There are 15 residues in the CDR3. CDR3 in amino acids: CASAQQVPYVGELFF. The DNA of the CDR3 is TGTGCCAGCGCCCAACAGGTCCCCTATGTCGGGGAGCTGTTTTTT.

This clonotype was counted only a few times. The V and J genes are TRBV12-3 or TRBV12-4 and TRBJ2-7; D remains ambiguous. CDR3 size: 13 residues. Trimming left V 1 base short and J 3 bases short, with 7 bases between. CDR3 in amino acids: CASSLGRVYEQYF. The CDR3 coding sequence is TGTGCCAGCAGTTTAGGAAGGGTCTACGAGCAGTACTTC.

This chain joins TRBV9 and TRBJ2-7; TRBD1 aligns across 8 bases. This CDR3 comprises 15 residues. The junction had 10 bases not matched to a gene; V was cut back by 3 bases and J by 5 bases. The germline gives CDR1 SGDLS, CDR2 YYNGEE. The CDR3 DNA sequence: TGTGCCAGCAGCGATGGGACAGGCGATACCCACGAGCAGTACTTC. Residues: CASSDGTGDTHEQYF.

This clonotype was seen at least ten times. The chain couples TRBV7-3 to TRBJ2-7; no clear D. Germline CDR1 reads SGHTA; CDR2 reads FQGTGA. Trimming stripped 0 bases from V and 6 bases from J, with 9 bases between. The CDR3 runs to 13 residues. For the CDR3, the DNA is TGTGCCAGCAGCTTAACGGCGCTGAGCGAGCAGTACTTC. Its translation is CASSLTALSEQYF.

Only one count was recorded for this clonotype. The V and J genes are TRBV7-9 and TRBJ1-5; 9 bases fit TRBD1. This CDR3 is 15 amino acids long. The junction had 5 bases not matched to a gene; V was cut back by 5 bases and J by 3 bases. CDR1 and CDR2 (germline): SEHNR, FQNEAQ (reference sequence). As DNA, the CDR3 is TGTGCCAGCAGCCGGGGACAGGGAACCAATCAGCCCCAGCATTTT. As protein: CASSRGQGTNQPQHF.

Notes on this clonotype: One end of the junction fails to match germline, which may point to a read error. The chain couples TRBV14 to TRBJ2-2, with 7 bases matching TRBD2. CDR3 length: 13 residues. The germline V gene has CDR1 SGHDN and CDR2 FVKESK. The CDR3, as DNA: TGCGCCAGCAGCCTAAATGCGGGCGGGGGGCTGTTTTTT. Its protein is CASSLNAGGGLFF.

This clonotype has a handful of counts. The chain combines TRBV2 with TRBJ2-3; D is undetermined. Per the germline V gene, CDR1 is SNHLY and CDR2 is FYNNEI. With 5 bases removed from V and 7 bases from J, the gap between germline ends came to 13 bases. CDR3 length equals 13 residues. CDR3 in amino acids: CASSLSTLHTQYF. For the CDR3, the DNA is TGTGCCAGCAGTCTTAGCACCCTACATACGCAGTATTTT.

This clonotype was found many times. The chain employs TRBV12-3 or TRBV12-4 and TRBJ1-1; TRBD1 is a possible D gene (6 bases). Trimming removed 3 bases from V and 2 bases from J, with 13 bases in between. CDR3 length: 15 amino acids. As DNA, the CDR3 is TGTGCCAGCAGTTTGGGGGGGGCGCGAAACACTGAAGCTTTCTTT. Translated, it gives CASSLGGARNTEAFF.

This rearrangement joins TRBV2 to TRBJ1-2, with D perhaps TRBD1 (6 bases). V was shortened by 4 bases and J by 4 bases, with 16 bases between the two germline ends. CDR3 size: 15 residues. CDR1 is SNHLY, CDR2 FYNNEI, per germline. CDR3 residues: CASSVGTTGLYGYTF. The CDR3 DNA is TGTGCCAGCAGTGTGGGGACGACAGGTCTCTATGGCTACACCTTC.

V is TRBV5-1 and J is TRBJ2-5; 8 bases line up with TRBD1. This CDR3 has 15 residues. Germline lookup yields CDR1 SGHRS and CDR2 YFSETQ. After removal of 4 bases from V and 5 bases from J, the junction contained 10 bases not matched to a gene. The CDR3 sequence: CASSLGRQGIETQYF. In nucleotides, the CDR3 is TGCGCCAGCAGCCTCGGCCGACAGGGGATTGAGACCCAGTACTTC.

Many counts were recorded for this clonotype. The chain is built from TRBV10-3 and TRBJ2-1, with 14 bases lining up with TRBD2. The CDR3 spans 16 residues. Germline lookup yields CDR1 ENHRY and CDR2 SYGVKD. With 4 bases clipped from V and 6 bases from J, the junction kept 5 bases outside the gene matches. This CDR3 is CAISGTSGRISNEQFF. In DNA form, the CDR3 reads TGTGCCATCAGTGGGACTAGCGGGAGGATTAGCAATGAGCAGTTCTTC.

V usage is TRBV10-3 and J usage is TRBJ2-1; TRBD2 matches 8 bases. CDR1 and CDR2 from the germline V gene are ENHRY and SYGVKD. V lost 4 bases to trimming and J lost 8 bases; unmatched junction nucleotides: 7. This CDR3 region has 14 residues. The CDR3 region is CAISGSGTADEQFF. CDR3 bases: TGTGCCATCAGTGGTAGCGGGACGGCGGATGAGCAGTTCTTC.

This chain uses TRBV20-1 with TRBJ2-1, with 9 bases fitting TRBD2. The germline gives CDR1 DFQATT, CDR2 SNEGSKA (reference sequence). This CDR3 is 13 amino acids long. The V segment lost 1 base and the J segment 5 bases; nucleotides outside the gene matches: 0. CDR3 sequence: CSARASGDNEQFF. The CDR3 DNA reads TGCAGTGCTAGAGCTAGCGGGGACAATGAGCAGTTCTTC.

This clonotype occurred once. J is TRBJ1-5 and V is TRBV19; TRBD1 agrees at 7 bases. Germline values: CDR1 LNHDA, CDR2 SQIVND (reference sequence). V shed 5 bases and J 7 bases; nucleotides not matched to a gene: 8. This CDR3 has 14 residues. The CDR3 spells CASSFHRGGQPQHF. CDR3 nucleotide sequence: TGTGCCAGTAGTTTTCACAGGGGTGGCCAGCCCCAGCATTTT.